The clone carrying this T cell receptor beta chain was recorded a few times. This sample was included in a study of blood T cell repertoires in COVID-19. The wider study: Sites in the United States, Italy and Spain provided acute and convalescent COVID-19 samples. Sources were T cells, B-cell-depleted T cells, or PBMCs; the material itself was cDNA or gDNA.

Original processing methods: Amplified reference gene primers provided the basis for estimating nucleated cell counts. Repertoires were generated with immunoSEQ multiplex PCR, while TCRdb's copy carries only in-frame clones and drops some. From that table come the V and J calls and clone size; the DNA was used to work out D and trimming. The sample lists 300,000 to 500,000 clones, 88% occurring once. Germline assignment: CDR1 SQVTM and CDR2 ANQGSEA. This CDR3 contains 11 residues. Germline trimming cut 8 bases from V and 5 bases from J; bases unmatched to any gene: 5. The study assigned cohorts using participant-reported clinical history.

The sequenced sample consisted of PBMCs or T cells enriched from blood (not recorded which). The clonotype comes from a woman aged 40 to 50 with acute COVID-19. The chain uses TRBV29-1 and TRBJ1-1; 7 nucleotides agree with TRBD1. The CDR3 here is CSKQQGTEAFF. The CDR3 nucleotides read TGCAGCAAACAACAGGGGACTGAAGCTTTCTTT.